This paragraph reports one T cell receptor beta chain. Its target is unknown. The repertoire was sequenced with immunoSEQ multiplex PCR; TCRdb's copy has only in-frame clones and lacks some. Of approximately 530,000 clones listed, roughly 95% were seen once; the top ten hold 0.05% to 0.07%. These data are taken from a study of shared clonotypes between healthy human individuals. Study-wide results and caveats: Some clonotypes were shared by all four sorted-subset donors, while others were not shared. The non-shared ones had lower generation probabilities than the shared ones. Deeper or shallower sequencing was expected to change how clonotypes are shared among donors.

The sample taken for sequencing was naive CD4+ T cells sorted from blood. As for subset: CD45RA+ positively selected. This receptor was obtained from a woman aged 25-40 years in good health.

The CDR3 is CASSQLASKSSYEQYF. CDR3 DNA sequence: TGTGCCAGCAGCCAACTAGCATCCAAGAGCTCCTACGAGCAGTACTTC. The rearrangement uses TRBV4-2 and TRBJ2-7; D may be TRBD2 (5 bases). V was shortened by 2 bases and J by 0 bases, with 14 bases between the two germline ends. CDR3 length equals 16 residues. Germline values: CDR1 LGHNA, CDR2 YNFKEQ.